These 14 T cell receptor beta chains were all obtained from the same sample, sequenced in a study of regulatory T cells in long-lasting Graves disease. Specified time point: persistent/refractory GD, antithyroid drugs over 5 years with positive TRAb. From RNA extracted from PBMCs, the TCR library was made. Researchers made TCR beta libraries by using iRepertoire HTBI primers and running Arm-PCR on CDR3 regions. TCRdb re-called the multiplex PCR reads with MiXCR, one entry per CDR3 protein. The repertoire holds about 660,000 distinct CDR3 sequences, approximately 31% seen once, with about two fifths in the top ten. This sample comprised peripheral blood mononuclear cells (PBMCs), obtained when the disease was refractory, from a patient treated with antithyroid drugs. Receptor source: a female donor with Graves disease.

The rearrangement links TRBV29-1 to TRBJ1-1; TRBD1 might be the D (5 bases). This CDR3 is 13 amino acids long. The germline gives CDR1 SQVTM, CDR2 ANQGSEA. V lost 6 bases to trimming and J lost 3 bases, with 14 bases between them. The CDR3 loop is CSVTSGGDTEAFF. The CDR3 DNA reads TGCAGCGTCACCTCGGGAGGGGACACTGAAGCTTTCTTT.

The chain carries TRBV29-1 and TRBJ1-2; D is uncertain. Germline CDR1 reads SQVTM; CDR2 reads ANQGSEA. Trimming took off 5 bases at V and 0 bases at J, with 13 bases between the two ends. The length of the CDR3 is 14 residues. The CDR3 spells CSVKVPGTNYGYTF. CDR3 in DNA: TGCAGCGTTAAGGTTCCGGGAACTAACTATGGCTACACCTTC.

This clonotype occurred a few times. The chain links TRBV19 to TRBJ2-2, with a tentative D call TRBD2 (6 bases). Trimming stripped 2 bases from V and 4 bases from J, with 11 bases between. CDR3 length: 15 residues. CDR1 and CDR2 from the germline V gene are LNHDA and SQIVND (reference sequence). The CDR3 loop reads CASSIFRGITGELFF. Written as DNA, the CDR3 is TGTGCCAGTAGTATATTTCGGGGGATCACCGGGGAGCTGTTTTTT.

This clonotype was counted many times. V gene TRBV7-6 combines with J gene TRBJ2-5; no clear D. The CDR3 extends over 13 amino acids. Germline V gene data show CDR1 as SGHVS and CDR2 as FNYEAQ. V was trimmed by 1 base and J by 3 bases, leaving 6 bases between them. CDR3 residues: CASSLDSEETQYF. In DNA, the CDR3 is TGTGCCAGCAGCTTAGACTCCGAAGAGACCCAGTACTTC.

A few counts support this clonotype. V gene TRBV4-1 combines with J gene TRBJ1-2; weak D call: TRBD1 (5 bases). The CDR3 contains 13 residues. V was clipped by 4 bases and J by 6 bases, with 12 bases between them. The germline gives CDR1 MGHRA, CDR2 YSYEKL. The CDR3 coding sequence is TGCGCCAGCAGCCTGGGACGGGCGGATGGCTACACCTTC. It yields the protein CASSLGRADGYTF.

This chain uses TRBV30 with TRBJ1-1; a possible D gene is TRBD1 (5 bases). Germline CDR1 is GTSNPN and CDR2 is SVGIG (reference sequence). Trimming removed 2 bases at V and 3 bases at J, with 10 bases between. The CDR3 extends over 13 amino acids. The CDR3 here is CAWSRLTDTEAFF. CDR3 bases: TGTGCCTGGAGTCGCCTGACAGACACTGAAGCTTTCTTT.

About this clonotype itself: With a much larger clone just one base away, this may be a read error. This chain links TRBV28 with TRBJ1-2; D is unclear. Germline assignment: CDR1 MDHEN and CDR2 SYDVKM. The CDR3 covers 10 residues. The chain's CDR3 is CAGRRNGYTF. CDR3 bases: TGTGCCGGCAGACGGAATGGCTACACCTTC.

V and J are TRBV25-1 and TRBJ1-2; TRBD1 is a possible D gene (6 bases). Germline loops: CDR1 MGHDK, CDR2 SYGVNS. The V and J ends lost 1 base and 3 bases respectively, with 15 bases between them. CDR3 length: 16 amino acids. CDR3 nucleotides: TGTGCCAGCAGTGAATGGATCCAGGGGCGGGACTATGGCTACACCTTC. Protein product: CASSEWIQGRDYGYTF.

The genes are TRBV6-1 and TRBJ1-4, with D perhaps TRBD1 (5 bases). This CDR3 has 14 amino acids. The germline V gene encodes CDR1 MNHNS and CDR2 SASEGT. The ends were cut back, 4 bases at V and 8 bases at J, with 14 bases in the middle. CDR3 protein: CASSGQGEGEKLFF. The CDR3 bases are TGTGCCAGCAGTGGCCAGGGTGAGGGGGAAAAACTGTTTTTT.

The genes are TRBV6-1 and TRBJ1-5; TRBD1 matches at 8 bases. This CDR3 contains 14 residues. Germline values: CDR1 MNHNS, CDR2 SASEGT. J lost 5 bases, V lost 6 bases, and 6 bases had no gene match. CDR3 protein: CASRSDRGDQPQHF. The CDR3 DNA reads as TGTGCCAGCAGAAGCGACAGGGGTGATCAGCCCCAGCATTTT.

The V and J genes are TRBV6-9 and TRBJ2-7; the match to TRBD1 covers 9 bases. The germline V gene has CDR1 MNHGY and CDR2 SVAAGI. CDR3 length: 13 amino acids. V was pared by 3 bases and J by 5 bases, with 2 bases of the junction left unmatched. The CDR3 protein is CASSYRDRDEQYF. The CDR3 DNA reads TGTGCCAGCAGTTACCGGGACAGGGACGAGCAGTACTTC.

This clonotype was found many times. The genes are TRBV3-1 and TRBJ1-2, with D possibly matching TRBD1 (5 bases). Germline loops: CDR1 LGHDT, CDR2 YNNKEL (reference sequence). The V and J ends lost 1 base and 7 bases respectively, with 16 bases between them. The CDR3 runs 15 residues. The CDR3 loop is CASSQGDHGASGYTF. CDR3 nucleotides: TGTGCCAGCAGCCAAGGGGACCACGGGGCTAGTGGCTACACCTTC.

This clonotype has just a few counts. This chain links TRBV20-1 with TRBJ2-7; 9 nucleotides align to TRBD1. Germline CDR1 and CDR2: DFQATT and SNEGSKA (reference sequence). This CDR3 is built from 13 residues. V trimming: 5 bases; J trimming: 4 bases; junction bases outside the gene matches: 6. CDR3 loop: CSALTGGGYEQYF. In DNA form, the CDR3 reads TGCAGTGCTCTAACAGGGGGCGGGTACGAGCAGTACTTC.

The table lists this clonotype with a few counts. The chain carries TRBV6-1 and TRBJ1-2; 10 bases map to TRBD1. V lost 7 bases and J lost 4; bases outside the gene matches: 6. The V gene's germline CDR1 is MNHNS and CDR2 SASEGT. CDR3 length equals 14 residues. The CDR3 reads CASIPTGGGYGYTF. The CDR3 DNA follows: TGTGCCAGCATTCCGACAGGGGGCGGCTATGGCTACACCTTC.